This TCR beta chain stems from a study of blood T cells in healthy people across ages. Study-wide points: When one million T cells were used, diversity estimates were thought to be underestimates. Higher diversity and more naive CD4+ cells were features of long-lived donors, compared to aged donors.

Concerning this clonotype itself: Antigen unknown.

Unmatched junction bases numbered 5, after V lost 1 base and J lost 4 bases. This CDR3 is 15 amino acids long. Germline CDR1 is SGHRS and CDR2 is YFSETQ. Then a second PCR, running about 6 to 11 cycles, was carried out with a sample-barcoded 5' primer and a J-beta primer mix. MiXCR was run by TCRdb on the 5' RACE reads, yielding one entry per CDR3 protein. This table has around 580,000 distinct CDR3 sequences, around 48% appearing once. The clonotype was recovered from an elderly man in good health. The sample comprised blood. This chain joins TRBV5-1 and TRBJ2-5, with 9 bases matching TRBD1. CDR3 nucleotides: TGCGCCAGCAGCTTGACAGGGGGCACTTTAGAGACCCAGTACTTC. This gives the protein CASSLTGGTLETQYF.